These 6 T cell receptor beta chains originate from one sample sequenced in a study of T cell responses to AZD1222 COVID-19 vaccine. Sequencing used immunoSEQ multiplex PCR; TCRdb keeps in-frame clones, though not all of them. The profile covers 70,000 to 75,000 clones, with about 78% appearing a single time and 45% to 50% taken by the ten largest. The sample was peripheral blood, taken 28 days after the second AZD1222 dose. These TCRs come from an adult who received the AZD1222 COVID-19 vaccine.

The chain has TRBV10-2 and TRBJ2-1; 10 bases agree with TRBD2. CDR3 length equals 17 residues. J gave up 4 bases and V 3 bases, and 9 bases lay outside the gene matches. CDR1 and CDR2 from the germline V gene are WSHSY and SAAADI. DNA for the CDR3: TGCGCCAGCAGTGACGGGGGGGAACTAGCGGGATACAATGAGCAGTTCTTC. Protein: CASSDGGELAGYNEQFF.

The chain employs TRBV25-1 and TRBJ2-5; no clear D gene. Germline V gene data show CDR1 as MGHDK and CDR2 as SYGVNS. CDR3 size: 13 residues. Trimming cost V 6 bases and J 0 bases, with 8 bases left between them. CDR3 loop: CASRSPYQETQYF. CDR3 in DNA: TGTGCCAGCAGAAGCCCGTACCAAGAGACCCAGTACTTC.

The chain has TRBV11-2 and TRBJ2-4; a possible D gene is TRBD1 (6 bases). CDR3 size: 14 residues. Trimming took off 0 bases at V and 6 bases at J, with 9 bases between the two ends. Per the germline V gene, CDR1 is SGHAT and CDR2 is FQNNGV. The CDR3 protein is CASSLDQGGNIQYF. The DNA for the CDR3 is TGTGCCAGCAGCTTAGATCAAGGGGGAAACATTCAGTACTTC. Full variable domain (rest looked up from reference TRBV11-2 and TRBJ2-4): EAGVAQSPRYKIIEKRQSVAFWCNPISGHATLYWYQQILGQGPKLLIQFQNNGVVDDSQLPKDRFSAERLKGVDSTLKIQPAKLEDSAVYLCASSLDQGGNIQYFGAGTRLSVL.

This rearrangement joins TRBV9 to TRBJ2-1, with TRBD2 matching 13 bases. V lost 0 bases to trimming and J lost 6 bases; unmatched junction nucleotides: 6. The CDR3 has 17 amino acids. Per the germline V gene, CDR1 is SGDLS and CDR2 is YYNGEE. The CDR3 loop is CASSVAWTSGSGNEQFF. In DNA form, the CDR3 reads TGTGCCAGCAGCGTAGCTTGGACTAGCGGGAGTGGCAATGAGCAGTTCTTC.

This clone was observed a few times. This sequence joins TRBV6-5 and TRBJ2-3, with a possible D match to TRBD2 (5 bases). The germline CDR1 and CDR2 sequences are MNHEY and SVGAGI. The CDR3 spans 13 residues. The V gene lost 6 bases and the J gene lost 4 bases, with 11 bases spanning the gap. The CDR3 DNA is TGTGCCAGCAGACTTGACGGGGCAGATACGCAGTATTTT. Amino acids: CASRLDGADTQYF.

The chain links TRBV28 to TRBJ2-2, with 11 bases matching TRBD2. Per the germline V gene, CDR1 is MDHEN and CDR2 is SYDVKM. The CDR3 contains 16 residues. V lost 6 bases, J lost 6 bases, and 9 bases stayed unmatched. The CDR3 reads CASSVAGGPLAGELFF. Here the CDR3 DNA reads TGTGCCAGCAGCGTAGCGGGAGGGCCCCTGGCCGGGGAGCTGTTTTTT. Full variable domain (rest looked up from reference TRBV28 and TRBJ2-2): DVKVTQSSRYLVKRTGEKVFLECVQDMDHENMFWYRQDPGLGLRLIYFSYDVKMKEKGDIPEGYSVSREKKERFSLILESASTNQTSMYLCASSVAGGPLAGELFFGEGSRLTVL.